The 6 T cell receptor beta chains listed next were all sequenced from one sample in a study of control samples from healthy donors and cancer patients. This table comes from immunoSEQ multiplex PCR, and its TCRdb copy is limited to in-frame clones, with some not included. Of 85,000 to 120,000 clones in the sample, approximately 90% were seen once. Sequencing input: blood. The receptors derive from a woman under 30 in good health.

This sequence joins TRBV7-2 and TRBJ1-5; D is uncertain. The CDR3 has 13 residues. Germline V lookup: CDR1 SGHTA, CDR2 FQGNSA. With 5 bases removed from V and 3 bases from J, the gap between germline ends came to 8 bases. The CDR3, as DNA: TGTGCCAGCAGCCTAGTGGTCAATCAGCCCCAGCATTTT. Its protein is CASSLVVNQPQHF.

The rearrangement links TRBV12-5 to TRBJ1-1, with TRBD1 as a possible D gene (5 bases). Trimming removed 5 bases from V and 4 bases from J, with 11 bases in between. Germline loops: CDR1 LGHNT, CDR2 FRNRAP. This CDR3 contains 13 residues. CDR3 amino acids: CASGLRGVTEAFF. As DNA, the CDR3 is TGTGCTAGTGGTCTGCGGGGGGTCACTGAAGCTTTCTTT.

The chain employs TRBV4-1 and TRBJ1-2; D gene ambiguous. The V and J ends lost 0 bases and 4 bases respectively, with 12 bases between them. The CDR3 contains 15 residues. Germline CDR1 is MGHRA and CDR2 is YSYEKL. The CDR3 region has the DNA TGCGCCAGCAGCCAAGAAATGACGGGGAGCTATGGCTACACCTTC. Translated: CASSQEMTGSYGYTF.

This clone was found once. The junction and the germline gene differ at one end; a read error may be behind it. The CDR3 nucleotides are TGTGCCAGCAGTGAACCAAGGGGGTTCAACTATAGCTACACCTTC. Amino acids: CASSEPRGFNYSYTF. The V and J genes are TRBV25-1 and TRBJ1-2; tentatively, D is TRBD1 (6 bases). Germline V gene data show CDR1 as MGHDK and CDR2 as SYGVNS. The CDR3 totals 15 residues.

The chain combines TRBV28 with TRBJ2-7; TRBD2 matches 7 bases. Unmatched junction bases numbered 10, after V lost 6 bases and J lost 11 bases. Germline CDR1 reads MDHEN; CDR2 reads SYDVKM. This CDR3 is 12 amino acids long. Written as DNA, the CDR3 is TGTGCCAGCAGAACATCCGCGGGGGATGAGTACTTC. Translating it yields CASRTSAGDEYF.

As DNA, the CDR3 is TGCAGCGTTTCTGGCCGCTACGGCTACACCTTC. Its protein is CSVSGRYGYTF. V gene TRBV29-1 combines with J gene TRBJ1-2; D gene unclear. Trimming took off 5 bases at V and 8 bases at J, with 12 bases between the two ends. CDR1 is SQVTM and CDR2 is ANQGSEA in the germline V gene. The CDR3 runs to 11 residues.